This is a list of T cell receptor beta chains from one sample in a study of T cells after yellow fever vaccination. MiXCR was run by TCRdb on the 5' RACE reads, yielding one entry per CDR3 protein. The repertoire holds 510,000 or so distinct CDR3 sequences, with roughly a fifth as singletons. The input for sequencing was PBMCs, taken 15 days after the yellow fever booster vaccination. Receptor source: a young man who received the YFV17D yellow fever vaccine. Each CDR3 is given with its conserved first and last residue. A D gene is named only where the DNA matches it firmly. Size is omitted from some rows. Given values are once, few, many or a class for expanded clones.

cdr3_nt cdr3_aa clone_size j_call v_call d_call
TGCAGTGCTGGGACACTTCCGAGCTCCGAGCAGTACTTC CSAGTLPSSEQYF - TRBJ2-7 TRBV20-1 -
TGTGCCAGCTCACCAATTCCCTCCGTTACGCAGTATTTT CASSPIPSVTQYF few TRBJ2-3 TRBV18 -
TGCGCCAGCAGCTTGGTATCCAGCGGGATCAATGAGCAGTTCTTC CASSLVSSGINEQFF few TRBJ2-1 TRBV5-1 TRBD2
TGTGCCTGGAGTGTAGACAACACCGGGGAGCTGTTTTTT CAWSVDNTGELFF few TRBJ2-2 TRBV30 -
TGTGCCAGCAGCAGACGGAGAGACTACAATGAGCAGTTCTTC CASSRRRDYNEQFF few TRBJ2-1 TRBV9 -
TGTGCCAGCAGCTACGACCGAATAGCCAGCGAGCAGTACTTC CASSYDRIASEQYF - TRBJ2-7 TRBV6-5 -
TGTGCCAGCAGCCCGGGACCCCAAGAGACCCAGTACTTC CASSPGPQETQYF many TRBJ2-5 TRBV6-2/TRBV6-3 -
TGTGCCAGCAGTTTTGGCGGGAGAGGCGACGAGCAGTACTTC CASSFGGRGDEQYF - TRBJ2-7 TRBV27 TRBD2
TGCAGTGCTAGAGTGGCGACTAGCGGCCACAATGAGCAGTTCTTC CSARVATSGHNEQFF - TRBJ2-1 TRBV20-1 TRBD2
TGTGCCAGCAGCGTAGTTGCGGGAGGGCCTGTCCAGTACTTC CASSVVAGGPVQYF - TRBJ2-5 TRBV9 TRBD2
TGTGCCAGCAGTTACTCTCTTCGCCAGGCGAACGGCTACACCTTC CASSYSLRQANGYTF - TRBJ1-2 TRBV6-5 -
TGTGCCAGCAGCCAAGTCCAAGCGGGAGGAATCGAGAACATTCAGTACTTC CASSQVQAGGIENIQYF few TRBJ2-4 TRBV14 TRBD2
TGTGCCAGCAGCTTGGCACTAGCGGGAGACTCCGAGCAGTACTTC CASSLALAGDSEQYF few TRBJ2-7 TRBV5-5 TRBD2
TGTGCCAGCAGCCTAGGTAGCGGGAGGGTGGCGCAGTATTTT CASSLGSGRVAQYF - TRBJ2-3 TRBV7-9 TRBD2
TGCAGTGCTAGAGTCCTCCCTGGCAGGGGGGTCAATGAGCAGTTCTTC CSARVLPGRGVNEQFF - TRBJ2-1 TRBV20-1 -
TGTGCCAGCAGCGCGCTGGGCCTAGCGGGAGTGGTAGATACGCAGTATTTT CASSALGLAGVVDTQYF - TRBJ2-3 TRBV9 TRBD2
TGCAGTGCTAAGGCCCTTATCGAGGGCTCCTACGAGCAGTACTTC CSAKALIEGSYEQYF - TRBJ2-7 TRBV20-1 -
TGCAGTGCTAGGGGGACTCTTAGAGAGACCCAGTACTTC CSARGTLRETQYF - TRBJ2-5 TRBV20-1 -
TGTGCCAGCAGTAGGGGTCTTAGGGCAGGGGCAGATACGCAGTATTTT CASSRGLRAGADTQYF few TRBJ2-3 TRBV6-1 -
TGTGCCAGCAGGGACTCCATACGGCTTTTCTACGAGCAGTACTTC CASRDSIRLFYEQYF - TRBJ2-7 TRBV27 -
TGCAGTGCGGATCCCCGAAGGGCGGATGAGCAGTTCTTC CSADPRRADEQFF - TRBJ2-1 TRBV20-1 -
TGTGCCAGCAGGGGGGACAGGTGGCTGAATGAGCAGTTCTTC CASRGDRWLNEQFF few TRBJ2-1 TRBV12-3/TRBV12-4 TRBD1
TGTGCCAGCAGCTTGGTTTCAGCTGTTTACGAGCAGTACTTC CASSLVSAVYEQYF - TRBJ2-7 TRBV5-6 -